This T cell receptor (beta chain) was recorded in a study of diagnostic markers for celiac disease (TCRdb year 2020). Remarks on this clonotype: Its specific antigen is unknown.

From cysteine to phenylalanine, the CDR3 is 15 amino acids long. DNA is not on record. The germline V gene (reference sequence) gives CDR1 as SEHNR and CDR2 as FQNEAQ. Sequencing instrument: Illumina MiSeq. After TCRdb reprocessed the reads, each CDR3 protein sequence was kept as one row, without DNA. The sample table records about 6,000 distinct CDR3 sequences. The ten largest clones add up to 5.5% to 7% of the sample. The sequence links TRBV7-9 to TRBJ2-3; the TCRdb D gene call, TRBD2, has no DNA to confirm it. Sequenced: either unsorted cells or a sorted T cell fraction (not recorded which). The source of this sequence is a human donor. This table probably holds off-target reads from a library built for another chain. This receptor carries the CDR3 CASSLDGRAIDTQYF. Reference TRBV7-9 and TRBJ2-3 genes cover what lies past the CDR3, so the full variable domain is DTGVSQNPRHKITKRGQNVTFRCDPISEHNRLYWYRQTLGQGPEFLTYFQNEAQLEKSRLLSDRFSAERPKGSFSTLEIQRTEQGDSAMYLCASSLDGRAIDTQYFGPGTRLTVL.